This T cell receptor (beta chain) originates from a study of blood T cell repertoires in COVID-19. About the study: The United States, Italy and Spain provided the acute and convalescent COVID-19 samples. From T cells, B-cell-depleted T cells, or PBMCs came the material, which was cDNA or gDNA.

This CDR3 has 14 amino acids. The germline CDR1 and CDR2 sequences are LGHDT and YNNKEL (reference sequence). With 2 bases removed from V and 0 bases from J, the gap between germline ends came to 8 bases. TCRdb's copy holds only in-frame clones and misses some; the assay was immunoSEQ multiplex PCR. The sample has some 250,000 clones; about 90% are singletons. This clone was counted only a few times. This chain uses TRBV3-1 (or the pseudogene TRBV3-2) with TRBJ2-7; D unclear. Sequenced material: peripheral blood. This TCR came from a woman aged 25 to 39 who had recovered from COVID-19. In DNA, the CDR3 is TGTGCCAGCAGCCAAAGCCCCCTCTCCTACGAGCAGTACTTC. Translating it yields CASSQSPLSYEQYF.